In this sample, the clone carrying this TCR beta chain turned up a few times. These data come from a study of blood T cell repertoires in COVID-19. Whole-study context: Acute and convalescent COVID-19 specimens originated in the United States, Italy and Spain. T cells, B-cell-depleted T cells, or PBMCs provided the cDNA or gDNA that served as material.

In the authors' workflow: Amplification of reference gene primers was used by the study to estimate nucleated cell counts. The data were produced by immunoSEQ multiplex PCR, yet TCRdb's version contains in-frame clones alone and is incomplete. D and trimming were read from the DNA, whereas the V and J calls and clone size are those reported in that table. The sample carries 150,000 to 200,000 clones, about three quarters recorded once. The TCR was taken from a woman in her 70s with acute or convalescent COVID-19. The sample taken for sequencing was peripheral blood.

The CDR3 loop is CAWSYRGSYNSPLHF. As DNA, the CDR3 is TGTGCCTGGAGTTACAGGGGAAGCTATAATTCACCCCTCCACTTT. V usage is TRBV30 and J usage is TRBJ1-6; the match to TRBD1 covers 7 bases. Germline V gives CDR1 GTSNPN, CDR2 SVGIG (reference sequence). The CDR3 extends over 15 amino acids. J gave up 3 bases and V 2 bases, and 4 bases lay outside the gene matches.